The clone carrying this T cell receptor (beta chain) was counted many times. TCR alpha and beta CDR3 regions were amplified from RNA using iRepertoire nested multiplex PCR. One-step reverse transcription and amplification started from about 100-400 ng of tissue mRNA or PBMC total RNA. In TCRdb, the multiplex PCR reads were re-called with MiXCR into one record per CDR3 protein. Altogether 150,000 to 200,000 distinct CDR3 sequences are present, around 40% being singletons, with the ten largest covering around 4.9%. This record comes from a study of glioma-infiltrating T cells. Between the trimmed V and J ends, which lost 3 bases and 6 bases, there was a span of 18 bases. This CDR3 has 14 amino acids. The germline gives CDR1 DFQATT, CDR2 SNEGSKA (reference sequence).

The sequencing input was glioma tissue, nonneoplastic brain tissue, or PBMCs (not recorded which). V gene TRBV20-1 combines with J gene TRBJ2-7; weak D call: TRBD2 (6 bases). This TCR was recovered from a human donor with low-grade glioma or glioblastoma, undergoing nonglioma brain surgery, or in good health (not recorded which). The CDR3, as DNA: TGCAGTGCTAGTGGTGGGAGGAACCCCGGCGAGCAGTACTTC. It is translated as CSASGGRNPGEQYF.